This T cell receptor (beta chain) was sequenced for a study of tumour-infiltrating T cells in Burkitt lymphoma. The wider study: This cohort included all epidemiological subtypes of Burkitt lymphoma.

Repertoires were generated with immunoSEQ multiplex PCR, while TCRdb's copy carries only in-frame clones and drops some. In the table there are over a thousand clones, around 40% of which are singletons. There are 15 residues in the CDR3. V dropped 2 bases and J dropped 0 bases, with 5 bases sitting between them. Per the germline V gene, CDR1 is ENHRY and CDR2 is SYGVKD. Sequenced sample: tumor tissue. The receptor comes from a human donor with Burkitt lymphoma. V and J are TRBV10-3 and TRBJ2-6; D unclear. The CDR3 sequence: CAISEGSSGANVLTF. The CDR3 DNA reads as TGTGCCATCAGTGAGGGCAGCTCTGGGGCCAACGTCCTGACTTTC.